This paragraph covers one TCR beta chain sequence. Germline V gene data show CDR1 as LGHDT and CDR2 as YNNKEL (reference sequence). V was trimmed by 6 bases and J by 7 bases, leaving 16 bases between them. This CDR3 spans 13 amino acids. Produced via immunoSEQ multiplex PCR; TCRdb's table is partial and in-frame only. Among 220,000 or so clones, under 90% were seen once, and the ten largest hold roughly 4.6%. This sample was taken from a study of blood T cell repertoires in COVID-19. Sequencing input: peripheral blood. This chain links TRBV3-1 (or the pseudogene TRBV3-2) with TRBJ2-7, with D uncertain. The clonotype was recovered from a woman aged 60 to 75 who had recovered from COVID-19. CDR3 loop: CASSARGFGEQYF. DNA of the CDR3: TGTGCCAGCAGTGCTAGAGGCTTTGGGGAGCAGTACTTC.